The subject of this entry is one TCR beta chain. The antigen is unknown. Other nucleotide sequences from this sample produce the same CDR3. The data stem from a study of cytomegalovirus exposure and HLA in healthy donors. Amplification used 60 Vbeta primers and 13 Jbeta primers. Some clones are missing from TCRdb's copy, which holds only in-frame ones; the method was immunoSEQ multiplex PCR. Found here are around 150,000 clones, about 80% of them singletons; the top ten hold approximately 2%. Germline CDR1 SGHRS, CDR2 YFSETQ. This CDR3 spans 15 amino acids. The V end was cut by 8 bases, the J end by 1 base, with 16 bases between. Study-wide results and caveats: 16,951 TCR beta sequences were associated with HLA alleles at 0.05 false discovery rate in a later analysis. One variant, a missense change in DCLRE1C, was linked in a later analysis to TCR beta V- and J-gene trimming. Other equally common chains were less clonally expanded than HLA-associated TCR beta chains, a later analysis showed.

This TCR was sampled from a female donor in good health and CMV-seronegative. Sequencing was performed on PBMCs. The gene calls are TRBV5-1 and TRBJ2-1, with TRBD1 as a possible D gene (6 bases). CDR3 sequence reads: CASRAGGPSYNEQFF. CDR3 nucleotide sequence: TGCGCCAGTAGAGCTGGGGGCCCATCCTACAATGAGCAGTTCTTC.